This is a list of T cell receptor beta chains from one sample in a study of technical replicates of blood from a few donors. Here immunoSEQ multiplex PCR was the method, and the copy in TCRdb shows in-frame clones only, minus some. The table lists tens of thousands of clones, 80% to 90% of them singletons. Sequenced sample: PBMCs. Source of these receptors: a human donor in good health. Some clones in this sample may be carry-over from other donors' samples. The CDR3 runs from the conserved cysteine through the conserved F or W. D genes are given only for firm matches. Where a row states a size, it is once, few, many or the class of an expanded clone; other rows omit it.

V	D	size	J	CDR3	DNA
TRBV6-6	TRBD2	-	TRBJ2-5	CASSYTSGGLKETQYF	TGTGCCAGCAGTTACACTAGCGGGGGGCTAAAAGAGACCCAGTACTTC
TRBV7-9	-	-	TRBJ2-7	CASSLEQFYEQYF	TGTGCCAGCAGCTTAGAACAATTTTACGAGCAGTACTTC
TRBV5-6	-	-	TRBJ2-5	CASSQGLDEETQYF	TGTGCCAGCAGCCAGGGACTGGACGAGGAGACCCAGTACTTC
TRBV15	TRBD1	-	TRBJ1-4	CATSRDLGTGLFF	TGTGCCACCAGCAGAGATCTGGGGACAGGGCTGTTTTTT
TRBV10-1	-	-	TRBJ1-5	CASSATGSNQPQHF	TGCGCCAGCAGTGCGACAGGTTCGAATCAGCCCCAGCATTTT
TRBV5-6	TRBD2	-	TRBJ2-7	CASSLLGLSGGGYEQYF	TGTGCCAGCAGCTTGTTGGGCCTATCGGGAGGGGGCTACGAGCAGTACTTC
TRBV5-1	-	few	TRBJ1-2	CASSLGGGVESYGYTF	TGCGCCAGCAGCTTGGGCGGAGGCGTCGAGTCCTATGGCTACACCTTC
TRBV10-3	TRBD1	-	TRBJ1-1	CATGQGRGTEAFF	TGTGCCACTGGACAGGGGCGAGGCACTGAAGCTTTCTTT
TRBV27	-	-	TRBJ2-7	CASSWRAGEQYF	TGTGCCAGCAGTTGGCGGGCTGGGGAGCAGTACTTC
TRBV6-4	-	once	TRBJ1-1	CASKAEGGEATEAFF	TGTGCCAGCAAAGCAGAAGGGGGTGAAGCGACTGAAGCTTTCTTT
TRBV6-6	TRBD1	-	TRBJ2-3	CASSSGQRSTDTQYF	TGTGCCAGCAGTTCGGGACAGCGAAGCACAGATACGCAGTATTTT
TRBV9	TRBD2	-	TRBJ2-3	CASSVVAGGQDTQYF	TGTGCCAGCAGCGTAGTCGCGGGGGGGCAAGATACGCAGTATTTT
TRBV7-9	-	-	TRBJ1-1	CASSRYAAIEAFF	TGTGCCAGCAGCCGTTATGCAGCGATCGAAGCTTTCTTT
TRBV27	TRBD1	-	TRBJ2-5	CASSLRGRGETQYF	TGTGCCAGCAGTTTAAGGGGGCGCGGAGAGACCCAGTACTTC
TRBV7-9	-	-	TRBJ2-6	CASSALPSSGANVLTF	TGTGCCAGCAGCGCCTTACCGAGCTCTGGGGCCAACGTCCTGACTTTC
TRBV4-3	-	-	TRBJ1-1	CASSQDKGRSWAFF	TGCGCCAGCAGCCAAGATAAGGGGAGGTCTTGGGCTTTCTTT
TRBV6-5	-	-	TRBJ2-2	CASSYRFTGDTGELFF	TGTGCCAGCAGTTACCGGTTTACGGGGGACACCGGGGAGCTGTTTTTT
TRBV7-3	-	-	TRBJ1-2	CASSPSLGDGGYTF	TGTGCCAGCAGCCCATCTCTTGGAGACGGTGGCTACACCTTC
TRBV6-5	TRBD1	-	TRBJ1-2	CASSYSTGGNYGYTF	TGTGCCAGCAGTTACTCCACAGGGGGTAACTATGGCTACACCTTC
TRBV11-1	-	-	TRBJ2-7	CASSLDRAEQYF	TGTGCCAGCAGCTTAGACAGGGCCGAGCAGTACTTC
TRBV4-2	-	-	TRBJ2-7	CASKGGSVGEQYF	TGTGCCAGCAAGGGTGGGAGTGTAGGCGAGCAGTACTTC
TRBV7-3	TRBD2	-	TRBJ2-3	CASSLGTSGTDTQYF	TGTGCCAGCAGCCTCGGGACTAGCGGCACAGATACGCAGTATTTT
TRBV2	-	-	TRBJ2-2	CASSHSRVLNTGELFF	TGTGCCAGCAGTCATTCCCGGGTCTTGAACACCGGGGAGCTGTTTTTT
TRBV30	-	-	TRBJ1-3	CAWSAGRNSGNTIYF	TGTGCCTGGAGCGCGGGACGGAACTCTGGAAACACCATATATTTT